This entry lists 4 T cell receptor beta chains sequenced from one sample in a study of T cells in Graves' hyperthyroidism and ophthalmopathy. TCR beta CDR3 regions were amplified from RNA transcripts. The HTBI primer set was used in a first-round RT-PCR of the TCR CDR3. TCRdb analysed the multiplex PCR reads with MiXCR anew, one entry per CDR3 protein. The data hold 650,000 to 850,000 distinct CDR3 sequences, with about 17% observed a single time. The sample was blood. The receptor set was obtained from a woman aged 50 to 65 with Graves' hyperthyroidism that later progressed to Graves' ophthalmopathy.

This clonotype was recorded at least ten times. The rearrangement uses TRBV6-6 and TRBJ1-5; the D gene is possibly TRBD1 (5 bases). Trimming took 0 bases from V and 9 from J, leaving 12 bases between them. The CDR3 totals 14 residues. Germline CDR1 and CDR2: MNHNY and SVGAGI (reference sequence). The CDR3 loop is CASSYSGAEGPQHF. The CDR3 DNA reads TGTGCCAGCAGTTACTCCGGGGCCGAGGGGCCCCAGCATTTT.

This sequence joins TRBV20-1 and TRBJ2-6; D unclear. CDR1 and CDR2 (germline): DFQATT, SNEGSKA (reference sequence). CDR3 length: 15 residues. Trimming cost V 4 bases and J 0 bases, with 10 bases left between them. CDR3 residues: CSAKLDRSGANVLTF. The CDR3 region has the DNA TGCAGTGCTAAACTCGACCGCTCTGGGGCCAACGTCCTGACTTTC.

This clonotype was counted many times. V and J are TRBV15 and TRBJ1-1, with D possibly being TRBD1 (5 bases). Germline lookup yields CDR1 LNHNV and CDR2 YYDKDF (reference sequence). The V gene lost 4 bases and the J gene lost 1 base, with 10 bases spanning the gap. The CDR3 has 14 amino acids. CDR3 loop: CATSTRDGNTEAFF. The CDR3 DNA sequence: TGTGCCACCAGCACCAGGGACGGGAACACTGAAGCTTTCTTT.

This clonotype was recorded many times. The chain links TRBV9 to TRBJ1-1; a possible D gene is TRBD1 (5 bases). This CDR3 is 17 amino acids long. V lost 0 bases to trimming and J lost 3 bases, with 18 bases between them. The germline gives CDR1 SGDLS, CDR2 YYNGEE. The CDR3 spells CASSVESRWGWDTEAFF. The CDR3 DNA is TGTGCCAGCAGCGTAGAATCGAGGTGGGGCTGGGACACTGAAGCTTTCTTT. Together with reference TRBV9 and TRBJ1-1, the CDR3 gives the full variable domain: DSGVTQTPKHLITATGQRVTLRCSPRSGDLSVYWYQQSLDQGLQFLIQYYNGEERAKGNILERFSAQQFPDLHSELNLSSLELGDSALYFCASSVESRWGWDTEAFFGQGTRLTVV.